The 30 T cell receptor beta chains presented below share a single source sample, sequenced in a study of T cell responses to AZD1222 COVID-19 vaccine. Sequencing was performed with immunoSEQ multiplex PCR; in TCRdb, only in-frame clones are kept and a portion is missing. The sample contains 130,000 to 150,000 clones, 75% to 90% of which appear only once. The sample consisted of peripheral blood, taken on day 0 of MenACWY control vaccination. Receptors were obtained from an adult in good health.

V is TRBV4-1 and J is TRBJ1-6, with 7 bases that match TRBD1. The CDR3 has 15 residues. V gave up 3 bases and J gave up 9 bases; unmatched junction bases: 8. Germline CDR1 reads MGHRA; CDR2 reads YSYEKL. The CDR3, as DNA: TGCGCCAGCAGCCAGGATCCAGGGGGTACTTCACCCCTCCACTTT. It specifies CASSQDPGGTSPLHF.

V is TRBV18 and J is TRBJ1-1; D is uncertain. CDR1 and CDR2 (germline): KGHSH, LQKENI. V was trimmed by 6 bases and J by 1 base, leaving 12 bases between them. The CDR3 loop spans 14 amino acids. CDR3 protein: CASSPTPSNTEAFF. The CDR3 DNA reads TGTGCCAGCTCGCCTACCCCCTCGAACACTGAAGCTTTCTTT.

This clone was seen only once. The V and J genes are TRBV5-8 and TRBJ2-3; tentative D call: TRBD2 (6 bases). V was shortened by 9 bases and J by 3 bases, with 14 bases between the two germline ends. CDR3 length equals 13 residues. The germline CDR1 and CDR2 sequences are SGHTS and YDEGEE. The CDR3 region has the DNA TGTGCCATTTCCAAGCGGGCAACAGATACGCAGTATTTT. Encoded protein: CAISKRATDTQYF.

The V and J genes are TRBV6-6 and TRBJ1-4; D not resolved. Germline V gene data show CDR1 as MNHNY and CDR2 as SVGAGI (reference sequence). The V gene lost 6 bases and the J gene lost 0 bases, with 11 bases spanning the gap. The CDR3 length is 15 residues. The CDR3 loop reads CASSRTYATNEKLFF. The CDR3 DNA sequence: TGTGCCAGCAGCCGGACCTACGCAACTAATGAAAAACTGTTTTTT.

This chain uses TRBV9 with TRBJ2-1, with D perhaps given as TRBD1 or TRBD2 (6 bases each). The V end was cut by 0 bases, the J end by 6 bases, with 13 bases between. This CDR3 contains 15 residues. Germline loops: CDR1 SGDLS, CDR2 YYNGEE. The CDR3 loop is CASSVVGGLPNEQFF. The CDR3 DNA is TGTGCCAGCAGCGTAGTGGGGGGCCTTCCCAATGAGCAGTTCTTC.

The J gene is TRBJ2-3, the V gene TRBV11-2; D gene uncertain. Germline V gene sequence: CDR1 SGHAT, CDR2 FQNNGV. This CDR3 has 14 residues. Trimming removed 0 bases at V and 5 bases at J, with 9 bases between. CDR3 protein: CASSLDGPLDTQYF. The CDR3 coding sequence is TGTGCCAGCAGCTTAGATGGACCTTTAGATACGCAGTATTTT.

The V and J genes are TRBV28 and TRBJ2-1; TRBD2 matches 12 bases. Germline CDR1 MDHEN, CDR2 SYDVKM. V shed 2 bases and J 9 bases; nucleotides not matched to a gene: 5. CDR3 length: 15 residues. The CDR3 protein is CASSLLAGGQGEQFF. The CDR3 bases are TGTGCCAGCAGTTTACTAGCGGGAGGGCAGGGTGAGCAGTTCTTC.

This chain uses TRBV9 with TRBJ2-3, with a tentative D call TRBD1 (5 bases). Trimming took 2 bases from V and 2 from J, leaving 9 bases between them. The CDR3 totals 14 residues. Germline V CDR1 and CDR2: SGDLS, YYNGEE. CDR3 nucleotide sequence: TGTGCCAGCAGCGTCGACAGTCACACAGATACGCAGTATTTT. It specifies CASSVDSHTDTQYF.

CDR3 region: CASSEGVRPSTDTQYF. The CDR3 DNA follows: TGTGCCAGCAGTGAAGGAGTTAGGCCTAGCACAGATACGCAGTATTTT. The J gene is TRBJ2-3, the V gene TRBV6-1; D remains unclear. V gave up 1 base and J gave up 0 bases, with 11 bases separating them. Germline assignment: CDR1 MNHNS and CDR2 SASEGT. This CDR3 comprises 16 residues.

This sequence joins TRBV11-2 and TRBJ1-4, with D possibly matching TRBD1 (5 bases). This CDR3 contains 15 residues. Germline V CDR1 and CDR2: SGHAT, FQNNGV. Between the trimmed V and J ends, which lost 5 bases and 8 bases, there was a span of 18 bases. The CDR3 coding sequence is TGTGCCAGCAGCCCAGGTCGGCAGGGTGGCGAAAAACTGTTTTTT. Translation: CASSPGRQGGEKLFF. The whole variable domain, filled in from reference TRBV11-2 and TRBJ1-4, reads EAGVAQSPRYKIIEKRQSVAFWCNPISGHATLYWYQQILGQGPKLLIQFQNNGVVDDSQLPKDRFSAERLKGVDSTLKIQPAKLEDSAVYLCASSPGRQGGEKLFFGSGTQLSVL.

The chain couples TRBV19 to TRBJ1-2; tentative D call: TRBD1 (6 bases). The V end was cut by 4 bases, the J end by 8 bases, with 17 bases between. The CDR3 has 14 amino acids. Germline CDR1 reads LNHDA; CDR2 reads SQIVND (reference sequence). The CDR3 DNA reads TGTGCCAGTAGTAGAGCTTCGGCAGGGGTCGGCTACACCTTC. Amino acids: CASSRASAGVGYTF. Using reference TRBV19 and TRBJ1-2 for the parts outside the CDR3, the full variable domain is DGGITQSPKYLFRKEGQNVTLSCEQNLNHDAMYWYRQDPGQGLRLIYYSQIVNDFQKGDIAEGYSVSREKKESFPLTVTSAQKNPTAFYLCASSRASAGVGYTFGSGTRLTVV.

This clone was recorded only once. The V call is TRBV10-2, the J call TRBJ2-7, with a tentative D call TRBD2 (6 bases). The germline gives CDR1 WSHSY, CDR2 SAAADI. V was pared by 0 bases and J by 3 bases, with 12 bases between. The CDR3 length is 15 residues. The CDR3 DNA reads TGCGCCAGCAGTGAGTCGGGAGGTGGGGGCTACGAGCAGTACTTC. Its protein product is CASSESGGGGYEQYF.

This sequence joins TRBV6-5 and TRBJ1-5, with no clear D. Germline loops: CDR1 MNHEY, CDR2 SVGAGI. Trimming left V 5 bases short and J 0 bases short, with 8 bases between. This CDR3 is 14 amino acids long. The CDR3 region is CASSPLNSNQPQHF. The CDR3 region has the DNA TGTGCCAGCAGTCCTTTAAATAGCAATCAGCCCCAGCATTTT.

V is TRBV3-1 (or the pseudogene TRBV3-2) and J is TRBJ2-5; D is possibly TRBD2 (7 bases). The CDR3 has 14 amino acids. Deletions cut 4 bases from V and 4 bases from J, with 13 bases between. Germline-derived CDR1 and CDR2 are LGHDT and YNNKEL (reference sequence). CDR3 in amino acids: CASSLLGGRETQYF. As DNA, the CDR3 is TGTGCCAGCAGCCTGCTGGGGGGGCGAGAGACCCAGTACTTC.

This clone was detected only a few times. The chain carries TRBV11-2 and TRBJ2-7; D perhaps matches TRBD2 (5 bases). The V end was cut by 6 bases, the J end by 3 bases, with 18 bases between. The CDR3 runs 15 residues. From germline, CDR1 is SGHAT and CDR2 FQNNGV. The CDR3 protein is CASRLGEGHIYEQYF. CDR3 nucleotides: TGTGCCAGCAGGCTGGGAGAGGGCCACATCTACGAGCAGTACTTC.

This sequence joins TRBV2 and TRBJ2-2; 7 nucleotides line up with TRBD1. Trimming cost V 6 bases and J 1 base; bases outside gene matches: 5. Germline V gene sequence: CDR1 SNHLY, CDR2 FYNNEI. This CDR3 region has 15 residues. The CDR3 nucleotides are TGTGCCAGCAGGCCGGGACAGTGGAACACCGGGGAGCTGTTTTTT. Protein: CASRPGQWNTGELFF.

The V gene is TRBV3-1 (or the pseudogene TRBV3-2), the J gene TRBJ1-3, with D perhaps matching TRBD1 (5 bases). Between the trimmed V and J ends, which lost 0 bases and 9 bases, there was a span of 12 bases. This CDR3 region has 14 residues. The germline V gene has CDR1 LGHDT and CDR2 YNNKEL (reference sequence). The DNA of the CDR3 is TGTGCCAGCAGCCAAGAACCAGGGCGCTCCACCATATATTTT. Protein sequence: CASSQEPGRSTIYF.

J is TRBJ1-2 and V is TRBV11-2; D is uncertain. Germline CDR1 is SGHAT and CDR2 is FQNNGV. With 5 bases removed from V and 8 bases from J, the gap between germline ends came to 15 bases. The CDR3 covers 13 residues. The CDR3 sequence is CASSAATTRGYTF. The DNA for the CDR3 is TGTGCCAGCAGCGCAGCTACGACTCGAGGCTACACCTTC.

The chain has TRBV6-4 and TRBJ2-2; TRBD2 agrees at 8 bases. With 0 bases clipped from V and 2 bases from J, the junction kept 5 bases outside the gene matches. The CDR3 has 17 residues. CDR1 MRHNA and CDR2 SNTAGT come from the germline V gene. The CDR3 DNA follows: TGTGCCAGCAGTGACTCTGGCGGGGGGCTCAACACCGGGGAGCTGTTTTTT. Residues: CASSDSGGGLNTGELFF.

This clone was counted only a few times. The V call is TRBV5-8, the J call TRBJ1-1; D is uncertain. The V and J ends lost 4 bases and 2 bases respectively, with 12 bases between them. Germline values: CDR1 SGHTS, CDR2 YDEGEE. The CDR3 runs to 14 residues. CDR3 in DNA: TGTGCCAGCAGCAGTCAGGTCTTAAACACTGAAGCTTTCTTT. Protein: CASSSQVLNTEAFF.

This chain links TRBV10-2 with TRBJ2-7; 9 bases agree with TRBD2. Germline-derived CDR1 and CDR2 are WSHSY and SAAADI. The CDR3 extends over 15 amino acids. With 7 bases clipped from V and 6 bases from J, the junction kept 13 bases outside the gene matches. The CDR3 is CASMAQRGASGEQYF. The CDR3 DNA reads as TGCGCCAGCATGGCCCAGCGGGGGGCTTCAGGCGAGCAGTACTTC.

CDR3: CASSMGLAGNEKLFF. The CDR3 DNA sequence: TGTGCCAGCAGCATGGGACTTGCAGGGAATGAAAAACTGTTTTTT. The rearrangement joins TRBV7-7 to TRBJ1-4, with D tentatively TRBD1 (5 bases). CDR3 length: 15 residues. In germline, CDR1 is SSHAT, CDR2 FNYEAQ (reference sequence). The V gene lost 5 bases and the J gene lost 5 bases, with 15 bases spanning the gap.

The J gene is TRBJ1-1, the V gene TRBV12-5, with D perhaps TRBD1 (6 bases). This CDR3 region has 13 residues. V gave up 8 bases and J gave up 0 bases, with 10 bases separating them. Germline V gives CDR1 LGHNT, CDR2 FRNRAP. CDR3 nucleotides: TGTGCTAGTCAGGGACAAATGAACACTGAAGCTTTCTTT. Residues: CASQGQMNTEAFF.

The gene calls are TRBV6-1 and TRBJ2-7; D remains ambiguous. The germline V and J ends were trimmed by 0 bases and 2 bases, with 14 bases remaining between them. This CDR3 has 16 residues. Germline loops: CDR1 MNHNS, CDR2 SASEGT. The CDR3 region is CASSEAVPGLAYEQYF. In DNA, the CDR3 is TGTGCCAGCAGTGAAGCGGTCCCAGGCTTGGCCTACGAGCAGTACTTC.

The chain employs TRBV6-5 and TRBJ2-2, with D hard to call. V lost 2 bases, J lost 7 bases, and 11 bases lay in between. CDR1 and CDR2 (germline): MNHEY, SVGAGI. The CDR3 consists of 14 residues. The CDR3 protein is CASSYSLLGGELFF. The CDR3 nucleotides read TGTGCCAGCAGTTACAGTCTCCTCGGCGGGGAGCTGTTTTTT.

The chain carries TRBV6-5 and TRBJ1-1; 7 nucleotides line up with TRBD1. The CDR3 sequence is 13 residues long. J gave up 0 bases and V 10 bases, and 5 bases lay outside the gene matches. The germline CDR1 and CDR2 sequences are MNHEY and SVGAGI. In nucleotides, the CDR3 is TGTGCCACCTCGGGACAGATGAACACTGAAGCTTTCTTT. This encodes CATSGQMNTEAFF.

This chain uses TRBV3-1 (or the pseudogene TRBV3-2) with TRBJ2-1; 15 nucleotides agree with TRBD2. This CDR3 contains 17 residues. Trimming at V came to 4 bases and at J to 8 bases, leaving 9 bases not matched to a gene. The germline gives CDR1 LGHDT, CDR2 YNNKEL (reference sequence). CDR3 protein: CASSPSRTSGGAHEQFF. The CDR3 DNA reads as TGTGCCAGCAGCCCCTCACGGACTAGCGGGGGGGCCCATGAGCAGTTCTTC.

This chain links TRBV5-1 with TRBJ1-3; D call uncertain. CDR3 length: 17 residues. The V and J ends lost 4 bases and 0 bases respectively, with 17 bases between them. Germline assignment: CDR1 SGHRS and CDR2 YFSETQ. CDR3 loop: CASSPVGPRSSGNTIYF. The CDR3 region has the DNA TGCGCCAGCAGCCCGGTGGGCCCGAGATCCTCTGGAAACACCATATATTTT. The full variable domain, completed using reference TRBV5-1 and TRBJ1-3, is KAGVTQTPRYLIKTRGQQVTLSCSPISGHRSVSWYQQTPGQGLQFLFEYFSETQRNKGNFPGRFSGRQFSNSRSEMNVSTLELGDSALYLCASSPVGPRSSGNTIYFGEGSWLTVV.

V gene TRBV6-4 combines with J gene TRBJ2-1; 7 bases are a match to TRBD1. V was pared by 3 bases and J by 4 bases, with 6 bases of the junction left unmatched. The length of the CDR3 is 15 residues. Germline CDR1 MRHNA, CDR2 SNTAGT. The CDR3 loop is CASSEQGRQYNEQFF. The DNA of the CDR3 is TGTGCCAGCAGTGAACAGGGGCGTCAATACAATGAGCAGTTCTTC.

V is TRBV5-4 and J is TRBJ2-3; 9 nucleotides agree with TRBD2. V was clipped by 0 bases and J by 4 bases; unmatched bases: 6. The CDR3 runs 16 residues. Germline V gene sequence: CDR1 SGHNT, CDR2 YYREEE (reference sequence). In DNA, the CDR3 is TGTGCCAGCAGCTTGGGGGCGGGGGGGCCGTCAGATACGCAGTATTTT. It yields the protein CASSLGAGGPSDTQYF.